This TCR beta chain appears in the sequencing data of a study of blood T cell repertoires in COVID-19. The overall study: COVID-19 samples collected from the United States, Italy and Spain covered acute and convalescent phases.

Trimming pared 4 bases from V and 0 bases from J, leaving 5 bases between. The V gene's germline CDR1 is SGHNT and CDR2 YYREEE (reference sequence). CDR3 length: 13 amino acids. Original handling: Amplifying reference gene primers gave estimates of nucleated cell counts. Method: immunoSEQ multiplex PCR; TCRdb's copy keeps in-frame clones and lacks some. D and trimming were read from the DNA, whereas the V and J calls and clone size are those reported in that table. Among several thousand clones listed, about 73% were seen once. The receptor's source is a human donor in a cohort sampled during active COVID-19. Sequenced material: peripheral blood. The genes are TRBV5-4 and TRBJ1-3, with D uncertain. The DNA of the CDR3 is TGTGCCAGCAGCGCGGACTCTGGAAACACCATATATTTT. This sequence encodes CASSADSGNTIYF.